This record looks at one TCR beta chain sequence and its context. Antigen: not known. This sample is part of a study of OX40 agonist ivuxolimab in advanced cancers. For the study at large: Three individuals attained partial responses, comprising one hepatocellular carcinoma case and two cutaneous melanoma cases.

General study findings and limits: At 0.1 to 3.0 mg/kg and by week 6, clonal expansion occurred in CD4+ and CD8+ blood T cells. Antigen specificity remained undetermined for the expanded peripheral T cells.

TCRdb's table, derived via immunoSEQ multiplex PCR, lists solely in-frame clones and lacks some. The sample records some 46,000 clones, 89% being singletons. The TCR sequence derives from an adult with an advanced solid tumor such as melanoma, head and neck, liver or kidney cancer. Source: CD4+ or CD8+ T cells sorted from blood, taken in a trial of the OX40 agonist ivuxolimab.

CDR3 region: CASSQAQGSQPQHF. The CDR3 DNA follows: TGCGCCAGCAGCCAAGCACAAGGGAGTCAGCCCCAGCATTTT. V and J are TRBV4-3 and TRBJ1-5; D remains ambiguous. CDR1 is LGHNA, CDR2 YSLEER, per germline. The CDR3 extends over 14 amino acids. V lost 1 base, J lost 6 bases, and 10 bases lay in between.